Sequencing of this T cell receptor (beta chain) was carried out in a study of cytomegalovirus exposure and HLA in healthy donors. Trimming removed 7 bases from V and 4 bases from J; junction bases left unmatched: 4. CDR3 length: 14 residues. CDR1 and CDR2 from the germline V gene are ENHRY and SYGVKD. PCR amplification relied on 60 Vbeta primers (plus 13 Jbeta primers). Some clones are missing from TCRdb's copy, which holds only in-frame ones; the method was immunoSEQ multiplex PCR. The sample lists 100,000 to 150,000 clones, more than 9% occurring once. Sequenced material: PBMCs. This TCR was sampled from a young woman in good health and CMV-seropositive. This chain uses TRBV10-3 with TRBJ2-2; TRBD1 aligns across 9 bases. The CDR3 nucleotides read TGTGCCATCACCCCGGACAGGGGCACCGGGGAGCTGTTTTTT. Translation gives CAITPDRGTGELFF.